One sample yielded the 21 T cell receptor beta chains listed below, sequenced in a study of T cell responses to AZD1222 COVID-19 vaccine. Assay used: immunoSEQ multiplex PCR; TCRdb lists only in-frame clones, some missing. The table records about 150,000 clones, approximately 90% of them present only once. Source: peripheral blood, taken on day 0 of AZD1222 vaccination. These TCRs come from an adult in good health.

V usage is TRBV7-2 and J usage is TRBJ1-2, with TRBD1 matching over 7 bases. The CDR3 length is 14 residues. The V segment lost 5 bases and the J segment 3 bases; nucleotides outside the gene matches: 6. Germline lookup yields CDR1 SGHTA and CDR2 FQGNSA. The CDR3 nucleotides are TGTGCCAGCAGCCCGGGACAGCGTTACTATGGCTACACCTTC. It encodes CASSPGQRYYGYTF.

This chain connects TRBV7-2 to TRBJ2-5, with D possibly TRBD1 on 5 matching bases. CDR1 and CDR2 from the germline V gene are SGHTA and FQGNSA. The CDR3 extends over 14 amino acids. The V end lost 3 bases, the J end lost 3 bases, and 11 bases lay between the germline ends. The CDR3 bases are TGTGCCAGCAGCTTTTCGTCAGGGAAAGAGACCCAGTACTTC. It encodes CASSFSSGKETQYF. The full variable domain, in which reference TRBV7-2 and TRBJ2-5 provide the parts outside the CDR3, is GAGVSQSPSNKVTEKGKDVELRCDPISGHTALYWYRQSLGQGLEFLIYFQGNSAPDKSGLPSDRFSAERTGGSVSTLTIQRTQQEDSAVYLCASSFSSGKETQYFGPGTRLLVL.

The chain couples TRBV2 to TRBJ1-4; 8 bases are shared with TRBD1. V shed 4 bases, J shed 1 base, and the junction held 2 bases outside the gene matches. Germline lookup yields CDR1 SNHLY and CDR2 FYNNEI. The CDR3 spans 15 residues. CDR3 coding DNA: TGTGCCAGCAGTGTCGACAGGGGAACTAATGAAAAACTGTTTTTT. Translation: CASSVDRGTNEKLFF.

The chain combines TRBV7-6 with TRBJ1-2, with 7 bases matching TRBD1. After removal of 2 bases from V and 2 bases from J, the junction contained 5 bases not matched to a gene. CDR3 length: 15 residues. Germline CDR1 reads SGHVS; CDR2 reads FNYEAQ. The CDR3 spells CASSLSRGGNYGYTF. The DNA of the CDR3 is TGTGCCAGCAGCTTATCAAGAGGGGGCAACTATGGCTACACCTTC.

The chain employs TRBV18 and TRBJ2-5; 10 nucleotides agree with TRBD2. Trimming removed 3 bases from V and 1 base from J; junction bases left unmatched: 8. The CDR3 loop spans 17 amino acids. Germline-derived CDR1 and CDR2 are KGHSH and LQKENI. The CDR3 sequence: CASSPSTASGGQETQYF. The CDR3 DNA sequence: TGTGCCAGCTCACCGTCGACGGCTAGCGGGGGCCAAGAGACCCAGTACTTC.

The CDR3 reads CASSQEGPEGVGGNQPQHF. DNA for the CDR3: TGCGCCAGCAGCCAAGAAGGCCCGGAGGGTGTCGGGGGCAATCAGCCCCAGCATTTT. The chain links TRBV4-1 to TRBJ1-5; unclear D gene. Trimming shortened V by 0 bases and J by 2 bases, and 20 bases separated the two germline ends. The CDR3 covers 19 residues. Germline assignment: CDR1 MGHRA and CDR2 YSYEKL.

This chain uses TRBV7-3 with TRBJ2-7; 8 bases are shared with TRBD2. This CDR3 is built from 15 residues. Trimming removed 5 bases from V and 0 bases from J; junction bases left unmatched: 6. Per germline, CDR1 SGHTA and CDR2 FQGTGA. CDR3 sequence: CASSAGGGLSYEQYF. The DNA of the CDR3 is TGTGCCAGCAGCGCAGGCGGGGGGCTCTCCTACGAGCAGTACTTC.

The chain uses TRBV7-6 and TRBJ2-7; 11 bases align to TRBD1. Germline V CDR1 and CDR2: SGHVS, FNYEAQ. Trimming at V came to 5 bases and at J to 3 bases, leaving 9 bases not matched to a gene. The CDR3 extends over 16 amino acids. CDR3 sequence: CASSSGTGGPFYEQYF. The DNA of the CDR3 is TGTGCCAGCAGCAGCGGGACAGGGGGACCCTTCTACGAGCAGTACTTC.

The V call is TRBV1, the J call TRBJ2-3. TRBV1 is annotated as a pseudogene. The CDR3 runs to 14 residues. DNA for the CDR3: TGCACCAGCAGCCTGCCCTCGGACCCAGATACGCAGTATTTT. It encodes CTSSLPSDPDTQYF.

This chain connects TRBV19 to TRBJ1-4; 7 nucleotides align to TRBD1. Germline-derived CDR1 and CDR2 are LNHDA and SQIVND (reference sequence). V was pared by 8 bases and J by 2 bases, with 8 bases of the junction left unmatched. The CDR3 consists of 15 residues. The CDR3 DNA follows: TGTGCCAGTGGAAGCTCGGGACAGACTAATGAAAAACTGTTTTTT. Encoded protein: CASGSSGQTNEKLFF.

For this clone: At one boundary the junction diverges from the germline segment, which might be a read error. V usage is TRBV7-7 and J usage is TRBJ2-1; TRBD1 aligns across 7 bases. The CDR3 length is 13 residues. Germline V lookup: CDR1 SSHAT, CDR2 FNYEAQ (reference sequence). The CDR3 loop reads CASSPDRAQEQFF. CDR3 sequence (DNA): TGTGCTAGCAGCCCAGACAGGGCCCAGGAGCAGTTCTTC.

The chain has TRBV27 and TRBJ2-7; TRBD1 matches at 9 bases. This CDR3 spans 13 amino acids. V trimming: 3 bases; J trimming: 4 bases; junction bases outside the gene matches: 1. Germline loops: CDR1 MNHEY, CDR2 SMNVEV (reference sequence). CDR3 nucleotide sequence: TGTGCCAGCAGTTTGGGGACAGGGTACGAGCAGTACTTC. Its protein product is CASSLGTGYEQYF.

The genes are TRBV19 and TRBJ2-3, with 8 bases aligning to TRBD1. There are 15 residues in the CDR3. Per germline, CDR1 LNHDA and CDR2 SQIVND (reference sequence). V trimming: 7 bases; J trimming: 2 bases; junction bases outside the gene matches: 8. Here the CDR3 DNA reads TGTGCCAGTACACCGGGACAGGTATACACAGATACGCAGTATTTT. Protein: CASTPGQVYTDTQYF.

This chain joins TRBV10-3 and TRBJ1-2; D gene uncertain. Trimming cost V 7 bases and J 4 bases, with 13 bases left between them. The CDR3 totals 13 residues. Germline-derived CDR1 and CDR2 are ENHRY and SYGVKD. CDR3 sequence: CAITAGGGYGYTF. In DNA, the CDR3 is TGTGCCATCACTGCAGGTGGAGGCTATGGCTACACCTTC.

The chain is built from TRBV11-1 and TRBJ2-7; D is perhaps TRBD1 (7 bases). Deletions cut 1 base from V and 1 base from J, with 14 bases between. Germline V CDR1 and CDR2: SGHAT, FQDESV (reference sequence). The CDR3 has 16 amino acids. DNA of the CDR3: TGTGCCAGCAGCTTAGTACTACAGGGGAGGTCCTACGAGCAGTACTTC. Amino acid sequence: CASSLVLQGRSYEQYF.

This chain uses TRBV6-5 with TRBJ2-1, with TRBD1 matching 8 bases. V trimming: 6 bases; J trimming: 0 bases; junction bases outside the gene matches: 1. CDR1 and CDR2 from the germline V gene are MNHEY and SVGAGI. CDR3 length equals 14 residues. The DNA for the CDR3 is TGTGCCAGCAGGGGGACAGGCTCCTACAATGAGCAGTTCTTC. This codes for CASRGTGSYNEQFF.

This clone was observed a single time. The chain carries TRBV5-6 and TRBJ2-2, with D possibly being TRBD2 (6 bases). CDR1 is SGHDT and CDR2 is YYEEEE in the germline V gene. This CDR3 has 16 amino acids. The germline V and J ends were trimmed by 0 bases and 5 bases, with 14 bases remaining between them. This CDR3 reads CASSLGLRGGTGELFF. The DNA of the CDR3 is TGTGCCAGCAGCTTGGGTCTGCGGGGAGGAACCGGGGAGCTGTTTTTT. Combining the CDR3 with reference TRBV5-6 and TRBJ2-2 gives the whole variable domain DAGVTQSPTHLIKTRGQQVTLRCSPKSGHDTVSWYQQALGQGPQFIFQYYEEEERQRGNFPDRFSGHQFPNYSSELNVNALLLGDSALYLCASSLGLRGGTGELFFGEGSRLTVL.

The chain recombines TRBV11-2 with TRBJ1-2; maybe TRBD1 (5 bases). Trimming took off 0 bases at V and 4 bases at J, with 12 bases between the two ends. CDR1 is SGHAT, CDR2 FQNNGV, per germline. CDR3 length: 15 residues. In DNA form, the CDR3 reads TGTGCCAGCAGCTTAGACCCGGGGGGGATCTATGGCTACACCTTC. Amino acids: CASSLDPGGIYGYTF.

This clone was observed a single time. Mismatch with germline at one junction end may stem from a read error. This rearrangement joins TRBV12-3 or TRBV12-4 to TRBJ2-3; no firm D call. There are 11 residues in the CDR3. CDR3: CASSLSPQRNF. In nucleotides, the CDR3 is TGTGCCAGCAGTCTTTCTCCCCAAAGGAATTTT.

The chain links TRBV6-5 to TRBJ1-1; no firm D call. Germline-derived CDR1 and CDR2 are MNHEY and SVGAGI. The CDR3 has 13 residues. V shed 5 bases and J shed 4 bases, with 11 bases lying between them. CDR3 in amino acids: CASSRGPRTEAFF. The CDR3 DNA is TGTGCCAGCAGTCGCGGACCGCGCACTGAAGCTTTCTTT.

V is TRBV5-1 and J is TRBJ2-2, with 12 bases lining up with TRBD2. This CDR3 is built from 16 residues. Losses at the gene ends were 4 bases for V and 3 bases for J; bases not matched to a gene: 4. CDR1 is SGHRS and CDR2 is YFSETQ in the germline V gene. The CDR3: CASSASGGADTGELFF. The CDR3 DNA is TGCGCCAGCAGCGCTAGCGGGGGGGCCGACACCGGGGAGCTGTTTTTT.